One and the same sample provided the 26 T cell receptor beta chains below, sequenced in a study of blood T cell repertoires in COVID-19. Clones were read by immunoSEQ multiplex PCR, and TCRdb kept only the in-frame ones, dropping some. Of about 200,000 clones in the sample, approximately 90% were seen once. Sequenced input: peripheral blood. Every receptor here comes from a man in his forties with acute or convalescent COVID-19.

The count of this clone is one. The chain is built from TRBV2 and TRBJ2-2; 7 bases are a match to TRBD1. Trimming at V came to 5 bases and at J to 1 base, leaving 7 bases not matched to a gene. Looked up from germline, CDR1 is SNHLY and CDR2 is FYNNEI. The CDR3 totals 16 residues. CDR3 sequence reads: CASSPETGENTGELFF. The CDR3 bases are TGTGCCAGCAGTCCCGAAACAGGGGAGAACACCGGGGAGCTGTTTTTT.

The chain recombines TRBV6-5 with TRBJ2-7, with TRBD1 as a possible D gene (5 bases). The length of the CDR3 is 15 residues. Germline V gene data show CDR1 as MNHEY and CDR2 as SVGAGI. Trimming cost V 3 bases and J 1 base, with 13 bases left between them. This CDR3 is CASSYYQGPSYEQYF. In nucleotides, the CDR3 is TGTGCCAGCAGTTATTATCAGGGTCCGTCCTACGAGCAGTACTTC.

The chain is built from TRBV27 and TRBJ2-1, with TRBD2 as a possible D gene (6 bases). V was shortened by 3 bases and J by 8 bases, with 17 bases between the two germline ends. The CDR3 length is 15 residues. Looked up from germline, CDR1 is MNHEY and CDR2 is SMNVEV (reference sequence). The CDR3: CASSFGGVLGDEQFF. For the CDR3, the DNA is TGTGCCAGCAGTTTTGGCGGGGTTTTAGGGGATGAGCAGTTCTTC.

The count of this clone is one. The chain uses TRBV6-1 and TRBJ2-7, with 11 nucleotides matching TRBD1. The CDR3 runs 17 residues. The germline V gene encodes CDR1 MNHNS and CDR2 SASEGT. V trimming: 2 bases; J trimming: 6 bases; junction bases outside the gene matches: 12. CDR3 sequence: CASSERAPAGQGGEQYF. DNA of the CDR3: TGTGCCAGCAGTGAACGGGCCCCGGCGGGACAGGGGGGCGAGCAGTACTTC.

This clone was seen only once. The chain has TRBV7-2 and TRBJ1-6, with 7 bases aligning to TRBD1. V shed 4 bases, J shed 10 bases, and the junction held 10 bases outside the gene matches. Germline CDR1 is SGHTA and CDR2 is FQGNSA. This CDR3 is 15 amino acids long. The CDR3 DNA reads as TGTGCCAGCAGCTCATCTCAGGGGGGCCCATCACCCCTCCACTTT. This gives the protein CASSSSQGGPSPLHF. Supplemented by reference TRBV7-2 and TRBJ1-6, the full variable domain reads GAGVSQSPSNKVTEKGKDVELRCDPISGHTALYWYRQSLGQGLEFLIYFQGNSAPDKSGLPSDRFSAERTGGSVSTLTIQRTQQEDSAVYLCASSSSQGGPSPLHFGNGTRLTVT.

The table lists this clone with a count of one. This rearrangement joins TRBV29-1 to TRBJ2-1; 8 bases are a match to TRBD1. The CDR3 is 12 residues long. CDR1 is SQVTM and CDR2 is ANQGSEA in the germline V gene. J gave up 10 bases and V 4 bases, and 6 bases lay outside the gene matches. Here the CDR3 DNA reads TGCAGCGTTGGACAGGGGCTTTGGGAGCAGTTCTTC. It is translated as CSVGQGLWEQFF.

J is TRBJ2-5 and V is TRBV6-6; D is possibly TRBD2 (7 bases). The V end lost 4 bases, the J end lost 4 bases, and 19 bases lay between the germline ends. Germline V gives CDR1 MNHNY, CDR2 SVGAGI (reference sequence). CDR3 size: 16 residues. This chain's CDR3 is CASSFAGASGGETQYF. DNA for the CDR3: TGTGCCAGCAGTTTTGCGGGGGCCTCGGGAGGAGAGACCCAGTACTTC.

This clone was seen only a few times. The chain carries TRBV5-6 and TRBJ2-7, with D possibly matching TRBD2 (6 bases). Germline V gives CDR1 SGHDT, CDR2 YYEEEE. The CDR3 consists of 17 residues. Trimming took 0 bases from V and 3 from J, leaving 19 bases between them. The CDR3, as DNA: TGTGCCAGCAGCTTGGAGACCGGCCGGGGGATGGGCTACGAGCAGTACTTC. It codes for CASSLETGRGMGYEQYF.

This chain uses TRBV7-2 with TRBJ1-6, with 12 bases identical to TRBD1. The CDR3 runs to 16 residues. The V segment lost 4 bases and the J segment 9 bases; nucleotides outside the gene matches: 7. Germline V lookup: CDR1 SGHTA, CDR2 FQGNSA. CDR3 protein: CASSSQGQGAGSPLHF. CDR3 nucleotide sequence: TGTGCCAGCAGCTCCCAGGGACAGGGGGCCGGTTCACCCCTCCACTTT.

The rearrangement uses TRBV18 and TRBJ2-3; 7 nucleotides agree with TRBD2. CDR1 is KGHSH and CDR2 is LQKENI in the germline V gene. V lost 3 bases, J lost 4 bases, and 10 bases stayed unmatched. CDR3 size: 16 residues. DNA for the CDR3: TGTGCCAGCTCACCGGGCCTAGCGGAGGGAGCAGATACGCAGTATTTT. Translation: CASSPGLAEGADTQYF.

V and J are TRBV7-9 and TRBJ2-1; 9 positions agree with TRBD2. The CDR3 runs 18 residues. Unmatched junction bases numbered 11, after V lost 5 bases and J lost 0 bases. In germline, CDR1 is SEHNR, CDR2 FQNEAQ (reference sequence). This CDR3 is CASSDLFGSGGSYNEQFF. In DNA form, the CDR3 reads TGTGCCAGCAGCGATTTGTTTGGTAGCGGGGGCTCCTACAATGAGCAGTTCTTC.

J is TRBJ1-1 and V is TRBV6-5; D uncertain. Between the trimmed V and J ends, which lost 0 bases and 5 bases, there was a span of 10 bases. The CDR3 sequence is 14 residues long. CDR1 and CDR2 (germline): MNHEY, SVGAGI. The CDR3 bases are TGTGCCAGCAGTTACTCGTCGGTACAGACTGAAGCTTTCTTT. Translating it yields CASSYSSVQTEAFF.

The V call is TRBV7-9, the J call TRBJ2-7, with a weak D call TRBD2 (6 bases). Germline V gives CDR1 SEHNR, CDR2 FQNEAQ (reference sequence). CDR3 size: 13 residues. V lost 0 bases, J lost 3 bases, and 6 bases lay in between. The CDR3 DNA reads as TGTGCCAGCAGCTTAGCGGGGGGCTACGAGCAGTACTTC. Its translation: CASSLAGGYEQYF.

The chain joins TRBV7-8 to TRBJ2-3, with TRBD2 matching over 9 bases. V dropped 5 bases and J dropped 4; count of bases not matched to a gene: 10. The CDR3 has 16 amino acids. Germline CDR1 reads SGHVS; CDR2 reads FQNEAQ. CDR3 loop: CASSPPGLASADTQYF. CDR3 DNA sequence: TGTGCCAGCAGCCCACCGGGACTAGCTTCTGCAGATACGCAGTATTTT.

V and J are TRBV7-2 and TRBJ2-1; 8 bases fit TRBD1. Germline CDR1 is SGHTA and CDR2 is FQGNSA. The CDR3 has 15 residues. The ends lost 5 bases at V and 7 bases at J; junction bases unmatched: 10. DNA for the CDR3: TGTGCCAGCAGCGTGGACAGGGCGCTCAGGAATGAGCAGTTCTTC. It encodes CASSVDRALRNEQFF.

CDR3 amino acids: CASSQVGGHGSPLHF. The CDR3 nucleotides are TGTGCCAGCAGCCAGGTGGGGGGGCACGGTTCACCCCTCCACTTT. This sequence joins TRBV3-1 (or the pseudogene TRBV3-2) and TRBJ1-6, with D perhaps matching TRBD1 (6 bases). The V end lost 3 bases, the J end lost 9 bases, and 15 bases lay between the germline ends. CDR1 is LGHDT and CDR2 is YNNKEL in the germline V gene (reference sequence). This CDR3 has 15 residues.

The rearrangement uses TRBV6-6 and TRBJ1-5; possible D gene TRBD1, 6 bases. Trimming removed 2 bases at V and 3 bases at J, with 11 bases between. The CDR3 is made up of 15 amino acids. Germline V lookup: CDR1 MNHNY, CDR2 SVGAGI (reference sequence). The CDR3 DNA is TGTGCCAGCAGTTACCCAGGACAGAACAATCAGCCCCAGCATTTT. Its translation: CASSYPGQNNQPQHF.

This chain links TRBV7-2 with TRBJ2-1, with 9 bases that match TRBD2. Germline V gives CDR1 SGHTA, CDR2 FQGNSA. The CDR3 totals 17 residues. V was clipped by 6 bases and J by 4 bases; unmatched bases: 13. This CDR3 is CASSPKRLAARYNEQFF. Written as DNA, the CDR3 is TGTGCCAGCAGTCCCAAGCGACTAGCGGCAAGGTACAATGAGCAGTTCTTC.

The gene calls are TRBV6-5 and TRBJ1-1; 7 bases align to TRBD1. V gave up 6 bases and J gave up 1 base; unmatched junction bases: 5. Looked up from germline, CDR1 is MNHEY and CDR2 is SVGAGI. This CDR3 comprises 14 residues. CDR3 region: CASRRTGSNTEAFF. The CDR3 coding sequence is TGTGCCAGCAGAAGGACAGGATCGAACACTGAAGCTTTCTTT.

The chain is built from TRBV9 and TRBJ2-1, with D possibly TRBD1 on 6 matching bases. V gave up 0 bases and J gave up 4 bases, with 11 bases separating them. The CDR3 runs 15 residues. The germline gives CDR1 SGDLS, CDR2 YYNGEE. The CDR3 reads CASSVGRGPYNEQFF. DNA for the CDR3: TGTGCCAGCAGCGTAGGCAGGGGACCATACAATGAGCAGTTCTTC.

In nucleotides, the CDR3 is TGTGCCATCAGTGCGGGGACAGGGAACCAAGAGACCCAGTACTTC. Amino acids: CAISAGTGNQETQYF. The V gene is TRBV10-3, the J gene TRBJ2-5, with 9 nucleotides matching TRBD1. CDR3 length equals 15 residues. The germline V gene encodes CDR1 ENHRY and CDR2 SYGVKD. The V segment lost 4 bases and the J segment 0 bases; nucleotides outside the gene matches: 3.

The chain couples TRBV6-5 to TRBJ1-6; 7 nucleotides agree with TRBD1. Trimming removed 4 bases from V and 6 bases from J; junction bases left unmatched: 6. CDR1 MNHEY and CDR2 SVGAGI come from the germline V gene. CDR3 length: 15 amino acids. In DNA form, the CDR3 reads TGTGCCAGCAGTTTTCAGACAGGGATTAATTCACCCCTCCACTTT. As protein: CASSFQTGINSPLHF.

This clone was seen once. This sequence joins TRBV6-5 and TRBJ2-7, with TRBD1 matching over 10 bases. There are 14 residues in the CDR3. V trimming: 6 bases; J trimming: 6 bases; junction bases outside the gene matches: 8. Germline CDR1 reads MNHEY; CDR2 reads SVGAGI. CDR3 in DNA: TGTGCCAGCAGCCCCGGGACAGGGGTTGGCGAGCAGTACTTC. Translation: CASSPGTGVGEQYF.

The rearrangement links TRBV7-6 to TRBJ2-2; D may be TRBD2 (6 bases). The germline gives CDR1 SGHVS, CDR2 FNYEAQ. The V and J ends lost 4 bases and 0 bases respectively, with 12 bases between them. The CDR3 length is 16 residues. The CDR3 DNA is TGTGCCAGCAGCTCCGGGACTTCAGCGAACACCGGGGAGCTGTTTTTT. It translates to CASSSGTSANTGELFF. Supplemented by reference TRBV7-6 and TRBJ2-2, the full variable domain reads GAGVSQSPRYKVTKRGQDVALRCDPISGHVSLYWYRQALGQGPEFLTYFNYEAQQDKSGLPNDRFSAERPEGSISTLTIQRTEQRDSAMYRCASSSGTSANTGELFFGEGSRLTVL.

This chain's CDR3 is CASSLEGVAYNEQFF. The CDR3 nucleotides are TGTGCCAGCAGCTTAGAGGGGGTAGCCTACAATGAGCAGTTCTTC. V usage is TRBV7-8 and J usage is TRBJ2-1; D is possibly TRBD1 (6 bases). This CDR3 is built from 15 residues. V lost 1 base, J lost 2 bases, and 9 bases lay in between. Germline values: CDR1 SGHVS, CDR2 FQNEAQ.

The rearrangement uses TRBV21-1 and TRBJ2-7; the table's D call TRBD1 went unverified against the DNA. TRBV21-1 corresponds to a pseudogene. The CDR3 runs to 16 residues. CDR3 sequence reads: CASSKDRRGTGLEQYF. CDR3 DNA: TGTGCCAGCAGCAAAGATCGAAGGGGGACAGGGCTTGAGCAGTACTTC.